Below, 13 T cell receptor beta chains from the same sample are listed, as sequenced in a study of identical twins' blood T cells. TCRdb used MiXCR to reprocess the 5' RACE reads, holding one entry per CDR3 protein. Altogether about 370,000 distinct CDR3 sequences are present, about 28% being singletons, with the ten largest covering about 6.1%. The sequencing sample was made of PBMCs. These receptors were taken from a woman aged 18-49 years in good health.

This clonotype was observed a handful of times. The chain has TRBV27 and TRBJ2-3; the D gene could be TRBD1 or TRBD2 (5 bases each). V was trimmed by 6 bases and J by 2 bases, leaving 12 bases between them. Germline assignment: CDR1 MNHEY and CDR2 SMNVEV (reference sequence). The CDR3 loop spans 14 amino acids. CDR3 DNA sequence: TGTGCCAGCAGACAAGCGGACAACACAGATACGCAGTATTTT. It is translated as CASRQADNTDTQYF.

This clonotype occurred many times. J is TRBJ2-7 and V is TRBV3-1; D uncertain. Trimming cost V 2 bases and J 6 bases, with 8 bases left between them. Germline lookup yields CDR1 LGHDT and CDR2 YNNKEL (reference sequence). This CDR3 comprises 12 residues. The CDR3 DNA reads as TGTGCCAGCAGCCAAAGCTTCTCCGAGCAGTACTTC. This sequence encodes CASSQSFSEQYF.

CDR3 nucleotide sequence: TGCAGTGCAGTGGGACTAGCGGGGGCGGGTTACGAGCAGTACTTC. Translation: CSAVGLAGAGYEQYF. The rearrangement uses TRBV20-1 and TRBJ2-7; TRBD2 matches 14 bases. V lost 6 bases and J lost 4; bases outside the gene matches: 8. Per germline, CDR1 DFQATT and CDR2 SNEGSKA (reference sequence). The CDR3 is 15 residues long.

The chain recombines TRBV4-3 with TRBJ2-1, with 7 bases identical to TRBD2. J was trimmed by 8 bases and V by 3 bases; bases with no gene match: 13. Germline V lookup: CDR1 LGHNA, CDR2 YSLEER. The CDR3 is 16 residues long. The chain's CDR3 is CASSHGSGLADDEQFF. In DNA, the CDR3 is TGCGCCAGCAGCCACGGTTCGGGGCTAGCGGACGATGAGCAGTTCTTC.

This clonotype was detected ten times or more. The rearrangement joins TRBV20-1 to TRBJ1-5; weak D call: TRBD1 (6 bases). The germline V and J ends were trimmed by 4 bases and 7 bases, with 14 bases remaining between them. Per the germline V gene, CDR1 is DFQATT and CDR2 is SNEGSKA (reference sequence). The CDR3 consists of 13 residues. The CDR3 is CSAILRGRQPQHF. The DNA for the CDR3 is TGCAGTGCTATTCTCAGGGGAAGACAGCCCCAGCATTTT.

In its sample, this clonotype was seen a few times. V and J are TRBV12-3 or TRBV12-4 and TRBJ1-2, with a tentative D call TRBD1 (5 bases). The ends were cut back, 6 bases at V and 2 bases at J, with 10 bases in the middle. The CDR3 loop spans 13 amino acids. The CDR3: CASRATVNYGYTF. In DNA, the CDR3 is TGTGCCAGCAGAGCGACAGTAAACTATGGCTACACCTTC.

This sequence joins TRBV5-1 and TRBJ1-3; maybe TRBD1 (5 bases). Germline CDR1 and CDR2: SGHRS and YFSETQ. V gave up 4 bases and J gave up 0 bases, with 20 bases separating them. The CDR3 runs 18 residues. CDR3 nucleotides: TGCGCCAGCAGCCCCCGAGGGCAGGGAGAAATCTCTGGAAACACCATATATTTT. Its translation: CASSPRGQGEISGNTIYF.

This clonotype was detected many times. This chain connects TRBV6-5 to TRBJ2-1, with D perhaps TRBD1 (5 bases). The V end was cut by 5 bases, the J end by 6 bases, with 11 bases between. This CDR3 spans 13 amino acids. Germline CDR1 is MNHEY and CDR2 is SVGAGI. CDR3 amino acids: CASSPPGRNEQFF. Here the CDR3 DNA reads TGTGCCAGCAGTCCCCCAGGGCGCAATGAGCAGTTCTTC.

CDR3 bases: TGTGCCAGTAGTCCATGGACAGCGATGAACACTGAAGCTTTCTTT. Protein: CASSPWTAMNTEAFF. The chain has TRBV19 and TRBJ1-1; perhaps TRBD1 as D (6 bases). The ends were cut back, 5 bases at V and 0 bases at J, with 13 bases in the middle. Germline loops: CDR1 LNHDA, CDR2 SQIVND (reference sequence). CDR3 length equals 15 residues.

The table lists this clonotype with a few counts. This rearrangement joins TRBV6-2 or TRBV6-3 to TRBJ1-2; D gene unclear. The CDR3 loop spans 11 amino acids. V shed 7 bases and J shed 5 bases, with 8 bases lying between them. From germline, CDR1 is MNHEY and CDR2 SVGEGT. The CDR3 sequence: CASNLLYGYTF. The CDR3 bases are TGTGCCAGCAATTTGCTTTATGGCTACACCTTC.

This clonotype was counted between two and nine times. The chain combines TRBV19 with TRBJ1-2; tentatively, D is TRBD1 (5 bases). The CDR3 runs 12 residues. V gave up 4 bases and J gave up 6 bases, with 9 bases separating them. Germline lookup yields CDR1 LNHDA and CDR2 SQIVND (reference sequence). This CDR3 is CASSRSGHGYTF. CDR3 DNA: TGTGCCAGTAGTAGGTCAGGGCATGGCTACACCTTC.

V gene TRBV6-6 combines with J gene TRBJ2-3; TRBD2 matches 7 bases. The CDR3 loop spans 15 amino acids. V lost 4 bases to trimming and J lost 1 base; unmatched junction nucleotides: 5. Germline V lookup: CDR1 MNHNY, CDR2 SVGAGI (reference sequence). The chain's CDR3 is CASSFRSGGTDTQYF. In DNA form, the CDR3 reads TGTGCCAGCAGTTTCCGGAGCGGGGGCACAGATACGCAGTATTTT.

The chain recombines TRBV29-1 with TRBJ1-1; perhaps TRBD1 as D (5 bases). Germline loops: CDR1 SQVTM, CDR2 ANQGSEA. There are 12 residues in the CDR3. V was pared by 7 bases and J by 6 bases, with 15 bases between. CDR3 in DNA: TGCAGCGCAGCCCGGGGGTACGCTGAAGCTTTCTTT. Translation: CSAARGYAEAFF.